Sequencing of this T cell receptor (beta chain) was carried out in a study of post-analysis software for immune sequencing data. Whole-study context: The disease courses covered relapsing-remitting, secondary progressive and progressive-relapsing multiple sclerosis. Whole-study results and caveats: Strong co-clustering by F measure was seen for same-batch samples. Controls had significantly higher normalized Chao1 diversity than multiple sclerosis patients.

This clonotype was observed a handful of times. Its antigen is not identified. The TCR beta cDNA libraries contained unique molecular identifiers. T cells numbering 1 to 10 million gave rise to 450,000 to 550,000 cDNA molecules. TCRdb re-analysed the PCR reads in MiXCR, keeping a single row per CDR3 protein. The data show 350,000 to 500,000 distinct CDR3 sequences, with approximately 39% seen just once and under 9% held by the top ten. This receptor was taken from a girl aged 2 to 10 with multiple sclerosis. Source material: blood.

The CDR3 spells CSASPTSGRIGEQFF. The CDR3 region has the DNA TGCAGTGCTAGTCCCACTAGCGGGAGGATTGGTGAGCAGTTCTTC. The rearrangement uses TRBV20-1 and TRBJ2-1; 12 bases align to TRBD2. After removal of 3 bases from V and 9 bases from J, the junction contained 9 bases not matched to a gene. The CDR3 contains 15 residues. Germline CDR1 and CDR2: DFQATT and SNEGSKA (reference sequence).